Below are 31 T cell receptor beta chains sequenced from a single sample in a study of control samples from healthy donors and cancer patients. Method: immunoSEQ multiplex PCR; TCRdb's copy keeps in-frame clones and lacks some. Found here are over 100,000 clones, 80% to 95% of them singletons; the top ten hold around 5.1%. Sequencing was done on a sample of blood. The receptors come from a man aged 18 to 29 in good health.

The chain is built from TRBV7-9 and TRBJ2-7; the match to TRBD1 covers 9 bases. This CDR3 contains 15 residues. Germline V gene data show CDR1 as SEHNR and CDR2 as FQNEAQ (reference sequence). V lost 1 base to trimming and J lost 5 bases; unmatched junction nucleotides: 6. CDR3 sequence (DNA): TGTGCCAGCAGCTTAGTTGGGGACAGGGTAGACGAGCAGTACTTC. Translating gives CASSLVGDRVDEQYF. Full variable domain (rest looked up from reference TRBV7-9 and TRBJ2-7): DTGVSQNPRHKITKRGQNVTFRCDPISEHNRLYWYRQTLGQGPEFLTYFQNEAQLEKSRLLSDRFSAERPKGSFSTLEIQRTEQGDSAMYLCASSLVGDRVDEQYFGPGTRLTVT.

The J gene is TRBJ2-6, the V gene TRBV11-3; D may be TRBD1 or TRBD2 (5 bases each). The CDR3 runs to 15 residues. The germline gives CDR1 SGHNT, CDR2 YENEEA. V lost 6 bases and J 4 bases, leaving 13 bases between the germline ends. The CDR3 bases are TGTGCCAGCAGTCGAGGGGCGGGCGGGGCCAACGTCCTGACTTTC. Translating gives CASSRGAGGANVLTF.

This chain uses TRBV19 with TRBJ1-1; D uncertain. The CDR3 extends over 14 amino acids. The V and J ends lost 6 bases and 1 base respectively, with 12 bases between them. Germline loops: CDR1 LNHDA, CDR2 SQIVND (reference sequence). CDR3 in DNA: TGTGCCAGTAGAGGGTCGACCGAGAACACTGAAGCTTTCTTT. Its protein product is CASRGSTENTEAFF.

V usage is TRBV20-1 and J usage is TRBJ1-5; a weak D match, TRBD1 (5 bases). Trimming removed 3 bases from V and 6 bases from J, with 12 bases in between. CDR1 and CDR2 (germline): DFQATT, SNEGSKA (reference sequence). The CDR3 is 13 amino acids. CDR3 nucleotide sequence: TGCAGTGCTAGTCGGGACTACAGTCAGCCCCAGCATTTT. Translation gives CSASRDYSQPQHF.

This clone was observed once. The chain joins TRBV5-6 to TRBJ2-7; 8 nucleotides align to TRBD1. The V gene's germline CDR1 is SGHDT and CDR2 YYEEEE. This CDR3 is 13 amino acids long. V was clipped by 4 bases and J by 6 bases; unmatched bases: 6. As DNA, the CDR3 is TGTGCCAGCAGCCGGGGGACAGGTCCCGAGCAGTACTTC. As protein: CASSRGTGPEQYF.

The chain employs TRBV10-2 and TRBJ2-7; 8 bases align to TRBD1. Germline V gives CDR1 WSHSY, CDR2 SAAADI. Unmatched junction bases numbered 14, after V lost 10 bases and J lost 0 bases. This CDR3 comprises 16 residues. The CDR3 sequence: CATLSSGGWGSYEQYF. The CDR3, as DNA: TGCGCCACCCTCTCATCAGGGGGCTGGGGCTCCTACGAGCAGTACTTC.

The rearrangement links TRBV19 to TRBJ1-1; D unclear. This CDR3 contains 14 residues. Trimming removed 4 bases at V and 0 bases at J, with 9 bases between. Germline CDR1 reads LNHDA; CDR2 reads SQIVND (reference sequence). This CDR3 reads CASSKGQMNTEAFF. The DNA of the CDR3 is TGTGCCAGTAGTAAAGGGCAAATGAACACTGAAGCTTTCTTT.

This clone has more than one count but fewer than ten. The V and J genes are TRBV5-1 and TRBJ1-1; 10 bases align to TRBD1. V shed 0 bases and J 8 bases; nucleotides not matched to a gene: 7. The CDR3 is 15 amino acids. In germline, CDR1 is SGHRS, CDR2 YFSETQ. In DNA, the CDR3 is TGCGCCAGCAGCTTGGCCGGGACAGGGGAGGTGGAAGCTTTCTTT. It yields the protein CASSLAGTGEVEAFF.

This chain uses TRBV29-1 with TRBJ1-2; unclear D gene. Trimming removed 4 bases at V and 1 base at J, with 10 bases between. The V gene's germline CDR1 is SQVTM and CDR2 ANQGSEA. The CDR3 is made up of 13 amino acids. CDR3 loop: CSVAGRVNYGYTF. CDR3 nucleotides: TGCAGCGTTGCCGGGAGGGTTAACTATGGCTACACCTTC.

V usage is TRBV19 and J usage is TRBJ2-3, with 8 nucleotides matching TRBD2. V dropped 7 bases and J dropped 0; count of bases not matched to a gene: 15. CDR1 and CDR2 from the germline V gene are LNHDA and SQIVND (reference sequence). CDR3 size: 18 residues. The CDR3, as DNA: TGTGCCAGTACCTCGCCCCGGGGAGCGGGGGCTAGCACAGATACGCAGTATTTT. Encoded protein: CASTSPRGAGASTDTQYF.

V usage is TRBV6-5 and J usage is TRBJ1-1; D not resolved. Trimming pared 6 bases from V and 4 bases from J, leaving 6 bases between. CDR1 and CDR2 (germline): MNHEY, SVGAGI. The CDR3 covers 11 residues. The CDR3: CASSRVTEAFF. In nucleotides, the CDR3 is TGTGCCAGCAGCCGAGTCACTGAAGCTTTCTTT.

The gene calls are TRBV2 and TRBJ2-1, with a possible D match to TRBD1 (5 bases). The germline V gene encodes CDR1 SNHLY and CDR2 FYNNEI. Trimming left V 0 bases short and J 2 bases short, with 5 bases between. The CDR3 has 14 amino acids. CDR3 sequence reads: CASSEAGAYNEQFF. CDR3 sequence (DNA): TGTGCCAGCAGTGAAGCAGGGGCCTACAATGAGCAGTTCTTC.

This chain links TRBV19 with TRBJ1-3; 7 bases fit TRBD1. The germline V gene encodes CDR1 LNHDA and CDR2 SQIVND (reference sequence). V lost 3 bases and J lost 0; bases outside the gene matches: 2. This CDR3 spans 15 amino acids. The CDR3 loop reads CASSMDRLSGNTIYF. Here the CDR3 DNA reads TGTGCCAGTAGTATGGACAGGCTCTCTGGAAACACCATATATTTT.

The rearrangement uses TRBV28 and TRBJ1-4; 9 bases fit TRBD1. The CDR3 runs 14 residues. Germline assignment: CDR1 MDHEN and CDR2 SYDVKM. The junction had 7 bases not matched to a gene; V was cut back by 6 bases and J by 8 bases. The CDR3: CASSPGTGREKLFF. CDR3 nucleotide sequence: TGTGCCAGCAGCCCCGGGACAGGGAGAGAAAAACTGTTTTTT.

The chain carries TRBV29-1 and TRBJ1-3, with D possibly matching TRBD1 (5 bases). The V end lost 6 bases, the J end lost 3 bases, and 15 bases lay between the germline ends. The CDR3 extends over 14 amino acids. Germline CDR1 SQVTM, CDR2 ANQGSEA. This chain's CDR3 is CSVTGRAGGNTIYF. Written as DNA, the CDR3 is TGCAGCGTCACGGGCAGGGCAGGTGGAAACACCATATATTTT. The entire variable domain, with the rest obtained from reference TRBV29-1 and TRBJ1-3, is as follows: SAVISQKPSRDICQRGTSLTIQCQVDSQVTMMFWYRQQPGQSLTLIATANQGSEATYESGFVIDKFPISRPNLTFSTLTVSNMSPEDSSIYLCSVTGRAGGNTIYFGEGSWLTVV.

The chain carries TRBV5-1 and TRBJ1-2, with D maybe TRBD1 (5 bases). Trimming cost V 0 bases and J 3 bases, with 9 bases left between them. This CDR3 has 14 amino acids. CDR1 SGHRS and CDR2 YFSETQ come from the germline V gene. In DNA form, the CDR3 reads TGCGCCAGCAGCTTGGATGGGGGGGACTATGGCTACACCTTC. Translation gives CASSLDGGDYGYTF.

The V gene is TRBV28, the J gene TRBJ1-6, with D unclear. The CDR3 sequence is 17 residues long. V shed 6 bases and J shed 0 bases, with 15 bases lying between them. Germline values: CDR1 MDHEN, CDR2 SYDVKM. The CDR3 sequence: CASSRGQESSYNSPLHF. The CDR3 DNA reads TGTGCCAGCAGCCGCGGCCAGGAAAGCTCCTATAATTCACCCCTCCACTTT.

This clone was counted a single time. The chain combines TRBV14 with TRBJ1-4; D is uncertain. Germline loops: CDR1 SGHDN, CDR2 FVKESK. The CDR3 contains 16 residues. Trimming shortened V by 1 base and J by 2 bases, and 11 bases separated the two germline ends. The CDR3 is CASSQGPRGTNEKLFF. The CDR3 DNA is TGTGCCAGCAGCCAAGGGCCCCGCGGTACTAATGAAAAACTGTTTTTT.

CDR3 in DNA: TGTGCCAGCAGTGATCCCCGGACAGGGGAGAGGAACACTGAAGCTTTCTTT. Translated: CASSDPRTGERNTEAFF. This chain links TRBV6-1 with TRBJ1-1; 9 nucleotides match TRBD1. Germline CDR1 MNHNS, CDR2 SASEGT. The CDR3 covers 17 residues. V was pared by 3 bases and J by 1 base, with 9 bases of the junction left unmatched.

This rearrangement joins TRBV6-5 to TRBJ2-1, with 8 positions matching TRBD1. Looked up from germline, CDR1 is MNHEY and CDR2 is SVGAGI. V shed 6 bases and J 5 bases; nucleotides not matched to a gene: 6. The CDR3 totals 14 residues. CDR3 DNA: TGTGCCAGCAGCCCAGGGGGACAGGACAATGAGCAGTTCTTC. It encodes CASSPGGQDNEQFF.

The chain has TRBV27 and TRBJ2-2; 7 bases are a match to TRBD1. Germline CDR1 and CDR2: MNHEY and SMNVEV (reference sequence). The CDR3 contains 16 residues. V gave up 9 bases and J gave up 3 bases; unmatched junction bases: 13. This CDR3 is CASSPTYDRDTGELFF. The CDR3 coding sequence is TGTGCCAGTTCACCAACATACGACAGGGACACCGGGGAGCTGTTTTTT.

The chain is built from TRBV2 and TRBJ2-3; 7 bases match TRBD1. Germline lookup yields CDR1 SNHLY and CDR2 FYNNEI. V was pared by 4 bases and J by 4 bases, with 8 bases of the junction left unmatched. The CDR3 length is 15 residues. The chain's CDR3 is CASSVEGAPADTQYF. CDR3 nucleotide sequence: TGTGCCAGCAGTGTTGAGGGGGCACCCGCAGATACGCAGTATTTT. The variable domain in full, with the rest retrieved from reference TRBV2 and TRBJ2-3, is EPEVTQTPSHQVTQMGQEVILRCVPISNHLYFYWYRQILGQKVEFLVSFYNNEISEKSEIFDDQFSVERPDGSNFTLKIRSTKLEDSAMYFCASSVEGAPADTQYFGPGTRLTVL.

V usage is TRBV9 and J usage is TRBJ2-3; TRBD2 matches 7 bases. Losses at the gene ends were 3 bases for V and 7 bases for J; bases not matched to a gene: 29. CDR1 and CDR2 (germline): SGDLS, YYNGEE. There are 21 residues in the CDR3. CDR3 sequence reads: CASSGPPRVSGALLPANTQYF. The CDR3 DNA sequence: TGTGCCAGCAGCGGCCCCCCAAGAGTCAGCGGGGCTCTCCTCCCAGCAAATACGCAGTATTTT.

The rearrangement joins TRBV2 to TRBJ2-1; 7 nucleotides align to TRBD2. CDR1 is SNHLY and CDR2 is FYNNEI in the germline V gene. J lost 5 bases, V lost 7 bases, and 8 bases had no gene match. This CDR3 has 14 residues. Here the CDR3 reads CASTPSGGNNEQFF. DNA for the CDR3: TGTGCCAGCACCCCCTCCGGGGGGAACAATGAGCAGTTCTTC. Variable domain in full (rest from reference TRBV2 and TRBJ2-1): EPEVTQTPSHQVTQMGQEVILRCVPISNHLYFYWYRQILGQKVEFLVSFYNNEISEKSEIFDDQFSVERPDGSNFTLKIRSTKLEDSAMYFCASTPSGGNNEQFFGPGTRLTVL.

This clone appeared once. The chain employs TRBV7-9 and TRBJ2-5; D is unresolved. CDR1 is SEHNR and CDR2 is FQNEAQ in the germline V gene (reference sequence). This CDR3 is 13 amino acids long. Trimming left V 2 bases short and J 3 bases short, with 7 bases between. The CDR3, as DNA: TGTGCCAGCAGCTTATTAGGGAAAGAGACCCAGTACTTC. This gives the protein CASSLLGKETQYF.

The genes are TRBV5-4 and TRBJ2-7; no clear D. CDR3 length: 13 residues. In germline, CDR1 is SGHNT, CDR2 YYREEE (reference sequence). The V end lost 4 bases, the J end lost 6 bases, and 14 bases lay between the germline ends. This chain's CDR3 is CASSPDNGGEQYF. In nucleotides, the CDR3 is TGTGCCAGCAGCCCTGACAATGGCGGCGAGCAGTACTTC.

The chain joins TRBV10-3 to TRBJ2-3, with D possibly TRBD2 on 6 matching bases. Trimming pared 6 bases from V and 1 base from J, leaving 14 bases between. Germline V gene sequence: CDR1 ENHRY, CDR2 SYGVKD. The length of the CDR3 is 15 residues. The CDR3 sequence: CAISIGTPGTDTQYF. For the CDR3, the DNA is TGTGCCATCAGCATCGGGACTCCCGGCACAGATACGCAGTATTTT.

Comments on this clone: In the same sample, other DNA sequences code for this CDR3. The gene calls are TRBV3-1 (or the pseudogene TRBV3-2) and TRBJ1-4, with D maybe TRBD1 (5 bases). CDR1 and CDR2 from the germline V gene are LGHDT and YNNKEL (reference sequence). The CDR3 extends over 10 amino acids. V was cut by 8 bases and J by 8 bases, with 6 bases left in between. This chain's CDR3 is CASRGEKLFF. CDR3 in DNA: TGTGCCAGCCGGGGCGAAAAACTGTTTTTT.

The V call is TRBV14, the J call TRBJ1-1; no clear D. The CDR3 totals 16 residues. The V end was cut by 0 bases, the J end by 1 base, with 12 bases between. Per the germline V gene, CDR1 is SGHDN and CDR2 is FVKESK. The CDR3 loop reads CASSQDQGGKNTEAFF. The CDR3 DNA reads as TGTGCCAGCAGCCAAGATCAAGGAGGGAAGAACACTGAAGCTTTCTTT.

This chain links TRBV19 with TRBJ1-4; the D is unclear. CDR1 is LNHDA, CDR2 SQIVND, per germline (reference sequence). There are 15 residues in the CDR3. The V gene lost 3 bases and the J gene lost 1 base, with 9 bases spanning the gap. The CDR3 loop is CASSIMGRTNEKLFF. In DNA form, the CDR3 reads TGTGCCAGTAGTATCATGGGGAGAACTAATGAAAAACTGTTTTTT.

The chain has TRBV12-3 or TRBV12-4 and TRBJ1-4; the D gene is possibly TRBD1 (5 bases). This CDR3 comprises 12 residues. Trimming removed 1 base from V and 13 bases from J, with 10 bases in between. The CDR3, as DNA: TGTGCCAGCAGTTTAGGGAGCCAGGGACTGTTTTTT. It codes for CASSLGSQGLFF.